Listed below are T cell receptor beta chains from one sample, sequenced in a study of T-cell memory formation after mild COVID-19. TCRdb re-called the 5' RACE reads through MiXCR, storing one row per CDR3 protein. This table holds approximately 210,000 distinct CDR3 sequences, around 16% found once. The sequencing input was PBMCs or a T cell subset sorted from them (not recorded which). Receptors originate from an adult woman who had mild COVID-19 (a few samples of this study predate the infection). Cell type and time point are not known. The CDR3 runs from the conserved cysteine through the conserved F or W. D genes are given only for firm matches. Clone size, where shown, is once, few, many, or a class for clones that have expanded.

J gene	D gene	clone size	V gene	CDR3 DNA	CDR3 protein
TRBJ2-3	NA	few	TRBV25-1	TGTGCCAGCAGTGAATTAGGGGGGGAAGATACGCAGTATTTT	CASSELGGEDTQYF
TRBJ1-5	NA	NA	TRBV20-1	TGCAGTGCCCGAGGATGGGAAGGCCGGGATCAGCCCCAGCATTTT	CSARGWEGRDQPQHF
TRBJ2-6	TRBD1	NA	TRBV20-1	TGCAGTGCCAGAACAGGGGGCATTGGGGCCAACGTCCTGACTTTC	CSARTGGIGANVLTF
TRBJ1-5	NA	many	TRBV12-3/TRBV12-4	TGTGCCAGCAGTCTCGGTTTATCTCAGACGTATAGCAATCAGCCCCAGCATTTT	CASSLGLSQTYSNQPQHF
TRBJ2-1	NA	NA	TRBV9	TGTGCCAGCAGCATCAGGGATAATGAGCAGTTCTTC	CASSIRDNEQFF
TRBJ1-1	NA	NA	TRBV12-3/TRBV12-4	TGTGCCAGCAGTTTGTCTTCAGGGTACACTGAAGCTTTCTTT	CASSLSSGYTEAFF
TRBJ2-3	NA	few	TRBV7-2	TGTGCCAGCAGCTTATGGGAGACAGCTACAGATACGCAGTATTTT	CASSLWETATDTQYF
TRBJ1-2	TRBD1	few	TRBV6-1	TGTGCCAGCAGTGTCACAGGGGTTTATGGCTACACCTTC	CASSVTGVYGYTF
TRBJ2-3	NA	few	TRBV11-3	TGTGCCAGCAGCTTAGGGGGGCAGTCAGATACGCAGTATTTT	CASSLGGQSDTQYF
TRBJ1-2	TRBD1	NA	TRBV5-4	TGTGCCAGCAGCTTCACAGGGGTAATCGGTGGCTACACCTTC	CASSFTGVIGGYTF
TRBJ1-1	TRBD1	NA	TRBV4-3	TGCGCCAGCAGCCCAGGCGTCGGACAGGACACTGAAGCTTTCTTT	CASSPGVGQDTEAFF
TRBJ1-1	NA	few	TRBV11-2	TGTGCCAGCGGCCCAGGGGTTGGCACTGAAGCTTTCTTT	CASGPGVGTEAFF
TRBJ2-1	NA	few	TRBV24-1	TGTGCCACCAGTGACCCGAGGGGTAATGAGCAGTTCTTC	CATSDPRGNEQFF
TRBJ2-3	NA	many	TRBV7-9	TGTGCCAGCAGCGGACAGTCTTACACAGATACGCAGTATTTT	CASSGQSYTDTQYF
TRBJ2-7	NA	few	TRBV11-1	TGTGCCAGCAGCGTTAGCGTTAGCTCCTACGAGCAGTACTTC	CASSVSVSSYEQYF
TRBJ2-5	NA	NA	TRBV29-1	TGCAGCGTTGGGGACGGCGGGGCGACCCAGTACTTC	CSVGDGGATQYF
TRBJ2-7	TRBD1	many	TRBV20-1	TGCAGTGCTAGAGAGGCAGGGGGCCTCTACGAGCAGTACTTC	CSAREAGGLYEQYF
TRBJ1-5	NA	NA	TRBV20-1	TGCAGTTGCGGATCTCTCAGCAATCAGCCCCAGCATTTT	CSCGSLSNQPQHF
TRBJ1-1	NA	NA	TRBV7-3	TGTGCCAGCAGCGCCGACCGGGACATAAGTGAAGCTTTCTTT	CASSADRDISEAFF
TRBJ1-1	NA	NA	TRBV6-5	TGTGCCAGCAGTTACGGGGACCCGGGGGACACTGAAGCTTTCTTT	CASSYGDPGDTEAFF
TRBJ1-1	NA	NA	TRBV15	TGTGCCACCAGCACCATCGTTGGGAACACTGAAGCTTTCTTT	CATSTIVGNTEAFF
TRBJ2-3	TRBD1	few	TRBV12-3/TRBV12-4	TGTGCCAGCAGTGCTGACAGGGGGTCTGGCACAGATACGCAGTATTTT	CASSADRGSGTDTQYF
TRBJ2-1	NA	NA	TRBV7-8	TGTGCCAGCAGCTCACGACTAGGTTACAATGAGCAGTTCTTC	CASSSRLGYNEQFF
TRBJ2-5	NA	NA	TRBV3-1	TGTGCCAGCAGCCAAGGGGTTGTGGAGACCCAGTACTTC	CASSQGVVETQYF
TRBJ1-1	NA	few	TRBV29-1	TGCAGCGTTGTCACAGGAACTGAAGCTTTCTTT	CSVVTGTEAFF
TRBJ1-6	NA	few	TRBV6-5	TGTGCCAGCAGTTACTCCCCAACGCTGAGCTCCTATAATTCACCCCTCCACTTT	CASSYSPTLSSYNSPLHF
TRBJ2-1	NA	NA	TRBV20-1	TGCAGTGCCCCGGGCCTCTCGCGGCTCTCCAATGAGCAGTTCTTC	CSAPGLSRLSNEQFF
TRBJ2-2	NA	NA	TRBV5-5	TGTGCCAGCAGCTTGGGGTGGACCGGACTCGGACGGACCGGGGAGCTGTTTTTT	CASSLGWTGLGRTGELFF
TRBJ1-2	NA	NA	TRBV21-1	TGTGCCAGCAGCAAGGGACAGGGTTATGGCTACACCTTC	CASSKGQGYGYTF
TRBJ2-3	TRBD2	few	TRBV7-2	TGTGCCAGCAGCCCTGGACTAGCGGGAGGCTCAGATACGCAGTATTTT	CASSPGLAGGSDTQYF
TRBJ1-5	NA	few	TRBV20-1	TGCAGTGCTCCAGGACCCTTAAGCAATCAGCCCCAGCATTTT	CSAPGPLSNQPQHF
TRBJ2-1	TRBD2	few	TRBV5-1	TGCGCCAGCAGCCTCATAGCGGGGAAAATGAGGAATGAGCAGTTCTTC	CASSLIAGKMRNEQFF
TRBJ1-2	NA	NA	TRBV18	TGTGCCAGCTCGATACAGGAACATAGCGGCTACACCTTC	CASSIQEHSGYTF
TRBJ2-7	NA	many	TRBV12-3/TRBV12-4	TGTGCCAGCACCCCGACTGGAACCTACGAGCAGTACTTC	CASTPTGTYEQYF
TRBJ2-1	NA	NA	TRBV5-1	TGCGCCAGCAGCTTGGCAGGGGCCCGGGGGAATGAGCAGTTCTTC	CASSLAGARGNEQFF
TRBJ2-1	NA	many	TRBV29-1	TGCAGCGTTGAAGAACAGGTTGAGCAGTTCTTC	CSVEEQVEQFF
TRBJ2-3	NA	few	TRBV12-3/TRBV12-4	TGTGCCAGCACCTATAGCGCCTCTAGCACAGATACGCAGTATTTT	CASTYSASSTDTQYF
TRBJ2-3	TRBD2	NA	TRBV18	TGTGCCAGCTCACCCCCTAGCGGGAGGGCCTCAGATACGCAGTATTTT	CASSPPSGRASDTQYF
TRBJ1-1	NA	few	TRBV12-3/TRBV12-4	TGTGCCAGCAGTTTTACCCAGAACACTGAAGCTTTCTTT	CASSFTQNTEAFF
TRBJ1-2	NA	NA	TRBV7-9	TGTGCCAGCAGCTTAGATTTAGACAACTATGGCTACACCTTC	CASSLDLDNYGYTF
TRBJ1-5	TRBD1	NA	TRBV7-6	TGTGCCAGCAGCCCTTCGTGGACAGGCCCGATCCTCAATCAGCCCCAGCATTTT	CASSPSWTGPILNQPQHF
TRBJ2-2	NA	NA	TRBV24-1	TGTGCCACCCAGGACCAGGGGTGGAACACCGGGGAGCTGTTTTTT	CATQDQGWNTGELFF
TRBJ2-1	TRBD1	NA	TRBV7-8	TGTGCCAGCAGCCCCAGGACAGGGACGGGGGTCTCCTACAATGAGCAGTTCTTC	CASSPRTGTGVSYNEQFF
TRBJ1-4	NA	NA	TRBV7-8	TGTGCCAGCAGCTTAACTGAGACAACTAATGAAAAACTGTTTTTT	CASSLTETTNEKLFF
TRBJ1-1	NA	NA	TRBV27	TGTGCCAGCAGTCCCTGGCTCACAGGGCGGAACACTGAAGCTTTCTTT	CASSPWLTGRNTEAFF
TRBJ1-4	TRBD1	few	TRBV20-1	TGCAGTGCTAGCAGGGGGGGCGCGGACGAAAAACTGTTTTTT	CSASRGGADEKLFF
TRBJ2-3	NA	once	TRBV5-1	TGCGCCAGCAGCTTGAGTCCCTCCTCCGGAGTCACAGATACGCAGTATTTT	CASSLSPSSGVTDTQYF
TRBJ1-4	NA	NA	TRBV15	TGTGCCACCAGCAGAGATGGGACGGGTTTTAATGAAAAACTGTTTTTT	CATSRDGTGFNEKLFF